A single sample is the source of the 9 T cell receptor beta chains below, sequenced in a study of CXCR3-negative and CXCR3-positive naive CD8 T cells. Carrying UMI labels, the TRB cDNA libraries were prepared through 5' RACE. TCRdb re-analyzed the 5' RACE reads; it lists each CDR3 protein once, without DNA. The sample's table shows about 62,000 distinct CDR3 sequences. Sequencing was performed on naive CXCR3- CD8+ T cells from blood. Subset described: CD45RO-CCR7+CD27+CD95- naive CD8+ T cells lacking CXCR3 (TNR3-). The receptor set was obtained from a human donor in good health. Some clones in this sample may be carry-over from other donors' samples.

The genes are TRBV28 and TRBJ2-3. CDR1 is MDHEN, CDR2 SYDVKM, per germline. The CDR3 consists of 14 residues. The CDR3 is CASSLLPSTDTQYF.

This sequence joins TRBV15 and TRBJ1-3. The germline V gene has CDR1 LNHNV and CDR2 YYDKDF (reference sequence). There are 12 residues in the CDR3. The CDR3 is CATSSAGNTIYF.

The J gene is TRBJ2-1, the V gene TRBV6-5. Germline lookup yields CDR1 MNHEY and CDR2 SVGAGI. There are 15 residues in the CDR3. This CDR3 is CASSTGFSSYNEQFF.

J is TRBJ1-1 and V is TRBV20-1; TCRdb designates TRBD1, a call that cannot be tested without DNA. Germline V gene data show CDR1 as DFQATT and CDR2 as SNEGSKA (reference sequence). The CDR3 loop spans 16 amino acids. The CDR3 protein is CSARDVAGQVYTEAFF.

CDR3 in amino acids: CASTYPEGSMAGELFF. This chain connects TRBV7-3 to TRBJ2-2; the D call of TRBD2 rests on TCRdb alone, since no DNA is present to check it. There are 16 residues in the CDR3. The germline V gene encodes CDR1 SGHTA and CDR2 FQGTGA.

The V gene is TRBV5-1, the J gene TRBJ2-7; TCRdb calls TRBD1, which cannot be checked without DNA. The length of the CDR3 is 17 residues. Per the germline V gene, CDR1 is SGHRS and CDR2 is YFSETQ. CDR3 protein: CASSLATGWTPSYEQYF.

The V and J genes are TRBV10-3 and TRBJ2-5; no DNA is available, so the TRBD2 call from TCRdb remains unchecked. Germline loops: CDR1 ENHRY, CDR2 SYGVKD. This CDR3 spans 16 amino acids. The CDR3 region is CAISAGTSGVGETQYF.

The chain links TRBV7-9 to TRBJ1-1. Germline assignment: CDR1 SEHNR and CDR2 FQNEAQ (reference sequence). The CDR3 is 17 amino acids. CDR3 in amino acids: CASSRPQYDERGTEAFF.

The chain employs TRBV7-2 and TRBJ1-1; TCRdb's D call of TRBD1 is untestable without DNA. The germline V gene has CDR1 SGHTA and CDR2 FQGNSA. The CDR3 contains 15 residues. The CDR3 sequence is CASSLNRGMNTEAFF.